This T cell receptor beta chain was captured in a study of shared clonotypes between healthy human individuals (dated by TCRdb to the early 2020s). For the wider study: The cohort comprised two women and a few men aged 18 to 49 years. For each donor, three plates each were used for CD4 naive and CD4 memory, two plates were used for CD8 naive, and one plate was used for CD8 memory. Blood TCR repertoires of five healthy adults were deeply sequenced to estimate repertoire size and the extent of clonotype sharing between individuals. Libraries were prepared and TCR repertoires were sequenced by different laboratories using diverse techniques, in order to increase sequencing depth and limit assay-specific biases. Per donor, leukapheresis produced somewhere between about 0.8 and 9 billion PBMCs. Paper-wide results and their limitations: Sharing across a few donors was observed for approximately 5% of naive CD4, over 3% of naive CD8, 2% to 2.5% of memory CD4, and roughly 0.4% of memory CD8 clonotypes. Sampling was limited to blood, and TCR repertoires in tissue likely differ from TCR repertoires in blood. Rarefaction of sorted-subset datasets indicated incomplete sequencing despite the large sequencing depth. Based on pairwise subsampling, the degree of clonotype sharing among donors was expected to be affected by sequencing depth. Compared with non-shared clonotypes, the clonotypes found in all four sorted-subset donors had higher generation probabilities. Because the study included a small number of donors, the genetic and exposure-history diversity represented was limited. Larger estimated clonotype richness was generally found for naive subsets than for memory subsets.

The donors were healthy, HIV-negative adults with no recently reported acute infections or vaccinations. All donors were Caucasian adults living in Nashville, Tennessee, USA. CD4+ T cells were enriched by magnetic negative selection; naive cells were then positively selected on CD45RA, and the negative fraction formed the memory subset. Blood was collected by leukapheresis, and PBMCs were isolated by Ficoll-Histopaque density gradient centrifugation and then cryopreserved in liquid nitrogen vapor phase. Analytical flow cytometry was used to check the purity and quantity of each magnetically sorted T cell population. From each sorted fraction, genomic DNA was isolated and quantified by UV absorbance on a Nanodrop 2000c. The CDR3 sequence holds 15 residues, the cysteine and phenylalanine included. The retained sequence is limited to the CDR3, 45 bases, with the frame set at the first base. Via the germline V gene (reference sequence), CDR1 is MNHEY and CDR2 SMNVEV. Germline trimming: 8 bases from V, 8 bases from J; junction bases outside gene matches: 15.

Using the deep immunoSEQ assay, multiplex PCR amplified TCR CDR3 regions from genomic DNA. For each cell subset, the extracted genomic DNA was distributed evenly across all wells of several immunoSEQ 96-well plates, and each plate served as one replicate. Each replicate PCR for sorted subsets received around 0.2 ug genomic DNA, equal to about 29,000 T cell genomes. The purified libraries were quantified using a Qubit 3.0 fluorometer, sized with a Bioanalyzer 2100, and then quantified again using the KAPA Library Quantification kit. Every immunoSEQ 96-well plate was sequenced on a dedicated single-read 150-cycle Illumina NextSeq 550 flow cell. The authors processed their data as follows. Because the immunoSEQ output held only junctional sequences and lacked quality scores, the filtering could not match the filtering applied to full-length reads. Sequences were annotated with PyIR, a Python wrapper for IgBLAST v1.9, using IMGT germline references to assign V/J genes and CDR3. Any read was removed if the V/J assignment was weak (E-value above 1e-6), the CDR3 was missing, or the read contained stop codons, out-of-frame junctions, or ambiguous translated residues. V3J clonotypes were defined by identical inferred V gene, J gene, and CDR3 amino acid sequence. The percentage overlap between two repertoires was calculated by dividing the number of shared unique clonotypes by the size of the smaller repertoire. Repertoire richness was assessed with RTK rarefaction, the Chao1 estimator, and Recon v2.1 estimates of unobserved clonotypes. OLGA was used to compute generation probabilities for all TCRbeta clonotypes that the gDNA method yielded from a handful of donors. TCRdb mirrors the immuneACCESS table, restricted to in-frame sequences. Some clones are absent from its copies; in checked studies, under half trace to an unresolved V gene, and the reason for the others is unknown. V and J calls and clone size are as listed in that table; D and trimming were resolved from the DNA. Recorded for this sample are about 2.3 million clones; around 92% of them occurred a single time. The top ten constitute 0.37% of the sample.

Of note for this clone: The specificity of this receptor is unknown. No much larger clonotype is one base removed from it; base qualities were not supplied.

What was sequenced was naive CD4+ T cells from PBMCs. Per the publication, the cell subset or site label means: CD45RA+ positively selected. The TCR comes from a man younger than 35 in good health. Some clones in this sample may be carry-over from other donors' samples. This chain is built from TRBV27 and TRBJ1-2, with TRBD1 identical over 9 junction bases. The bases are TGTGCCAGCTGTCCCACAGGGGGCCCCGTGGGGGGCTACACCTTC. Its product reads: CASCPTGGPVGGYTF.